Listed below are T cell receptor beta chains from one sample, sequenced in a study of T cells after yellow fever vaccination. TCRdb passed the 5' RACE reads through MiXCR, listing each CDR3 protein once. The table records almost 600,000 distinct CDR3 sequences, roughly 14% of them present only once. Sequencing used PBMCs, obtained on the day of the yellow fever booster vaccination. The source is a man younger than 45 who received the YFV17D yellow fever vaccine. The CDR3 runs from the conserved cysteine through the conserved F or W. Each record gives: D gene, J gene, clone size, V gene, CDR3 DNA, CDR3 protein. The D gene is left open where the match is weak. Where a row states a size, it is once, few, many or the class of an expanded clone; other rows omit it.

>-|TRBJ2-5|-|TRBV27
TGTGCCAGCAGTTTATCGCCAGCCCAAGAGACCCAGTACTTC
CASSLSPAQETQYF
>-|TRBJ1-1|few|TRBV28
TGTGCCACAAAGGGGGCTGAAGCTTTCTTT
CATKGAEAFF
>TRBD1|TRBJ1-5|-|TRBV25-1
TGTGCCAGCAGTGAATCGGGGACAGGGGGCAATCAGCCCCAGCATTTT
CASSESGTGGNQPQHF
>-|TRBJ2-3|-|TRBV3-1
TGTGCCAGCAGCCAAGGGTTCGGGACAGATACGCAGTATTTT
CASSQGFGTDTQYF
>-|TRBJ2-1|-|TRBV28
TGTGCCAGCAGTAGGGCGCTACCCACCTACAATGAGCAGTTCTTC
CASSRALPTYNEQFF
>-|TRBJ2-2|few|TRBV14
TGTGCCAGCAGCCAGCAGATGAACACCGGGGAGCTGTTTTTT
CASSQQMNTGELFF
>-|TRBJ2-5|few|TRBV12-3/TRBV12-4
TGTGCCAGCAGGTTAACGGAGTACCAAGAGACCCAGTACTTC
CASRLTEYQETQYF
>-|TRBJ2-1|few|TRBV20-1
TGCAGTGCTACGAGCGGGCTGGGCTACAATGAGCAGTTCTTC
CSATSGLGYNEQFF
>TRBD2|TRBJ2-7|-|TRBV7-2
TGTGCCAGCAGCCGAGGGACTAGCGGGGTCTCCTACGAGCAGTACTTC
CASSRGTSGVSYEQYF
>TRBD2|TRBJ2-5|once|TRBV9
TGTGCCAGCAGCCCCGGACTAGCGGGAACGGGTTTCGGGACCCAGTACTTC
CASSPGLAGTGFGTQYF
>TRBD2|TRBJ2-3|few|TRBV6-5
TGTGCCAGCAGTTACGAGCGGGAGGACACAGATACGCAGTATTTT
CASSYEREDTDTQYF
>-|TRBJ2-7|-|TRBV7-9
TGTGCCAGCACCCAAGAAGGAGGCAGCGAGCAGTACTTC
CASTQEGGSEQYF
>-|TRBJ1-4|few|TRBV20-1
TGCAGTGCTAGAGTTTTGGGTCTCGATGAAAAACTGTTTTTT
CSARVLGLDEKLFF
>-|TRBJ2-5|-|TRBV29-1
TGCAGCTCGAGACCGGACAGAGAGACCCAGTACTTC
CSSRPDRETQYF
>TRBD2|TRBJ2-1|-|TRBV20-1
TGCAGTGCTAGAGATGGGAAGCGGGGTTACAATGAGCAGTTCTTC
CSARDGKRGYNEQFF
>-|TRBJ2-3|-|TRBV7-3
TGTGCCAGCAGCTTAATCCCCGTAGAGGGCTTAGGAGATACGCAGTATTTT
CASSLIPVEGLGDTQYF
>-|TRBJ1-1|few|TRBV19
TGTGCCAGTAGTCTAGCAGGGAGAAATATGAACACTGAAGCTTTCTTT
CASSLAGRNMNTEAFF
>TRBD2|TRBJ2-2|few|TRBV18
TGTGCCAGCTCACCCTTACTAGCGGATGTAACCGGGGAGCTGTTTTTT
CASSPLLADVTGELFF
>TRBD2|TRBJ2-3|-|TRBV13
TGTGCCAGCAGGGAGGGACTAGCGGGGACGGGAACAGATACGCAGTATTTT
CASREGLAGTGTDTQYF
>TRBD1|TRBJ1-5|many|TRBV19
TGTGCCAGTGACGTGACAGGGTTGGATCAGCCCCAGCATTTT
CASDVTGLDQPQHF
>-|TRBJ2-7|few|TRBV29-1
TGCAGCGTTGGCCGGTCCCCCTACGAGCAGTACTTC
CSVGRSPYEQYF
>TRBD1|TRBJ2-7|few|TRBV28
TGTGCCAGCAGTGTAGACAGGGTTGCCTACGAGCAGTACTTC
CASSVDRVAYEQYF
>-|TRBJ2-7|-|TRBV6-2/TRBV6-3
TGTGCCACCGCAATGACCGCCTACGAGCAGTACTTC
CATAMTAYEQYF
>-|TRBJ2-7|-|TRBV7-9
TGTGCCAGCAGCTCCGCTTTGGAGTTTGGGCTCGAGCAGTACTTC
CASSSALEFGLEQYF
>-|TRBJ2-5|-|TRBV5-5
TGTGCCAGTAGTACCGGGTTGGGAGAGACCCAGTACTTC
CASSTGLGETQYF
>-|TRBJ2-2|-|TRBV11-2
TGTGCCAGCGAGGGCTTCGGTCGGACCGGGGAGCTGTTTTTT
CASEGFGRTGELFF
>TRBD2|TRBJ2-1|few|TRBV18
TGTGCCAGCTCACCGCAACTAGCGGTCTCCTACAATGAGCAGTTCTTC
CASSPQLAVSYNEQFF
>-|TRBJ1-5|-|TRBV29-1
TGCAGCGTTGGGTCGACAGCTTATCAGCCCCAGCATTTT
CSVGSTAYQPQHF
>TRBD2|TRBJ2-3|-|TRBV6-1
TGTGCCAGCAATAGTTGGCGGGAGGGCCGAGGAGATACGCAGTATTTT
CASNSWREGRGDTQYF
>-|TRBJ2-2|-|TRBV19
TGTGCCAGTAGTGTTCTGGGGGCGCTGAGTACCGGGGAGCTGTTTTTT
CASSVLGALSTGELFF
>-|TRBJ2-3|many|TRBV6-1
TGTGCCACCTTCGGCAGGTCTCGAGATACGCAGTATTTT
CATFGRSRDTQYF
>-|TRBJ2-3|few|TRBV5-6
TGTGCCAGCAGCTTCGGGGGCCTGGAACTCACAGATACGCAGTATTTT
CASSFGGLELTDTQYF
>-|TRBJ2-5|-|TRBV5-1
TGCGCCAGCAGCTTGCCTTCGTTACAAGAGACCCAGTACTTC
CASSLPSLQETQYF
>TRBD1|TRBJ1-5|-|TRBV19
TGTGCCAGTGCGGACAGGGCTAGCAATCAGCCCCAGCATTTT
CASADRASNQPQHF
>TRBD1|TRBJ2-2|many|TRBV12-3/TRBV12-4
TGTGCCAGCAGCTCAGGGGGCGGAGAGCTGTTTTTT
CASSSGGGELFF
>-|TRBJ1-5|-|TRBV19
TGTGCCAGTAGTATTGGGCAGGGCAATCAGCCCCAGCATTTT
CASSIGQGNQPQHF
>-|TRBJ1-6|-|TRBV12-3/TRBV12-4
TGTGCCAGCAACACGGGACCCTATTCACCCCTCCACTTT
CASNTGPYSPLHF
>TRBD2|TRBJ2-1|few|TRBV18
TGTGCCAGCTCACCAACGTCACGTAGCGGGACCGCCGTAGGATGGTTCTTC
CASSPTSRSGTAVGWFF
>-|TRBJ2-7|few|TRBV29-1
TGCAGCGTTGCACAGGGAGAAGCCTACGAGCAGTACTTC
CSVAQGEAYEQYF
>-|TRBJ2-5|-|TRBV5-1
TGCGCCAGCAGCTTTGAGGGTGGAAAGTACCAAGAGACCCAGTACTTC
CASSFEGGKYQETQYF
>TRBD1|TRBJ1-5|-|TRBV20-1
TGCAGTGCTAGAGTGGTGGACAGGGGTATCCAGCCCCAGCATTTT
CSARVVDRGIQPQHF
>-|TRBJ1-4|few|TRBV19
TGTGCCAGTAGGTCCACAACTAATGAAAAACTGTTTTTT
CASRSTTNEKLFF
>-|TRBJ2-2|-|TRBV5-1
TGCGCCAGCAGCGGGTCGGGACGAGGCACCGGGGAGCTGTTTTTT
CASSGSGRGTGELFF
>TRBD2|TRBJ2-1|-|TRBV7-2
TGTGCCAGCAGCTTCACTAGCGGAATCAATGAGCAGTTCTTC
CASSFTSGINEQFF
>TRBD2|TRBJ2-3|-|TRBV6-1
TGTGCCAGCACTAGGACTAGCGGCTCAGATACGCAGTATTTT
CASTRTSGSDTQYF
>TRBD1|TRBJ1-2|few|TRBV9
TGTGCCAGCAGCGAGACAGGGGGTGGGTATGGCTACACCTTC
CASSETGGGYGYTF
>-|TRBJ2-1|-|TRBV3-1
TGTGCCAGCAGCCAAGATTGGCGGGATGAGCAGTTCTTC
CASSQDWRDEQFF
>TRBD2|TRBJ2-1|-|TRBV20-1
TGCAGTGCAAAGAGGACTAGCGGGTTCAATGAGCAGTTCTTC
CSAKRTSGFNEQFF
>-|TRBJ2-3|-|TRBV28
TGTGCCAGCAGCCCCCTTGCAGGGGATACGCAGTATTTT
CASSPLAGDTQYF
>-|TRBJ2-2|few|TRBV14
TGTGCCAGCAGCCAAGGCGGCGCGACCGGGGAGCTGTTTTTT
CASSQGGATGELFF
>TRBD2|TRBJ2-1|few|TRBV5-6
TGTGCCAGCAGCTTGCGTTCTAGCGGGAGTCTCAATGAGCAGTTCTTC
CASSLRSSGSLNEQFF
>TRBD2|TRBJ2-1|many|TRBV5-1
TGCGCCAGCAGCTGGGGTAGCGGGAGATACAATGAGCAGTTCTTC
CASSWGSGRYNEQFF
>-|TRBJ2-4|few|TRBV7-9
TGTGCCCCCATGGGGGCCAAAAACATTCAGTACTTC
CAPMGAKNIQYF
>-|TRBJ2-1|-|TRBV28
TGTGCCAGCAGTGGAGGACCACGGAGCTCCTACAATGAGCAGTTCTTC
CASSGGPRSSYNEQFF
>-|TRBJ2-3|few|TRBV29-1
TGCAGCGCCCGGGACTTTAGCACGGATACGCAGTATTTT
CSARDFSTDTQYF